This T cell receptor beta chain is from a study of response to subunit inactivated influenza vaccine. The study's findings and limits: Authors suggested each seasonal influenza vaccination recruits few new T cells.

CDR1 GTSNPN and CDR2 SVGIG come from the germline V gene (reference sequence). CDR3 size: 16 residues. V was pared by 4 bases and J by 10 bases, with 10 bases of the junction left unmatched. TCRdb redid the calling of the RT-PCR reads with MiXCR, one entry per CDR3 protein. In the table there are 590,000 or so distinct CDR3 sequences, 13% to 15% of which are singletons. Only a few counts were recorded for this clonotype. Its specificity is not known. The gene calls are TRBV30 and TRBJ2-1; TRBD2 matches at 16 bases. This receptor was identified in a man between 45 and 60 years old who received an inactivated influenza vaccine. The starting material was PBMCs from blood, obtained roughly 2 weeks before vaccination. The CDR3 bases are TGTGCCTGGACAAAAATCGGGACTAGCGGGGGGGGAGAGCAGTTCTTC. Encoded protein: CAWTKIGTSGGGEQFF.